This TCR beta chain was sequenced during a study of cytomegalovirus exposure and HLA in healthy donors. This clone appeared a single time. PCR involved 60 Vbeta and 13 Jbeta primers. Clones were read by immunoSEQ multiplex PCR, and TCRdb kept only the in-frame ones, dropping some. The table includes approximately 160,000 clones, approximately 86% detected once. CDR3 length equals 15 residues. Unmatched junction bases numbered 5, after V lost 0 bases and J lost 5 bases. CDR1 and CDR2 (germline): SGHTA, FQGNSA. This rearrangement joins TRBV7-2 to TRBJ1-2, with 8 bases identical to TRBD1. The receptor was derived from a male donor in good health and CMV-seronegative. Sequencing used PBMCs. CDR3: CASSLAPQGVYGYTF. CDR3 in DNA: TGTGCCAGCAGCTTAGCGCCACAGGGGGTTTATGGCTACACCTTC.